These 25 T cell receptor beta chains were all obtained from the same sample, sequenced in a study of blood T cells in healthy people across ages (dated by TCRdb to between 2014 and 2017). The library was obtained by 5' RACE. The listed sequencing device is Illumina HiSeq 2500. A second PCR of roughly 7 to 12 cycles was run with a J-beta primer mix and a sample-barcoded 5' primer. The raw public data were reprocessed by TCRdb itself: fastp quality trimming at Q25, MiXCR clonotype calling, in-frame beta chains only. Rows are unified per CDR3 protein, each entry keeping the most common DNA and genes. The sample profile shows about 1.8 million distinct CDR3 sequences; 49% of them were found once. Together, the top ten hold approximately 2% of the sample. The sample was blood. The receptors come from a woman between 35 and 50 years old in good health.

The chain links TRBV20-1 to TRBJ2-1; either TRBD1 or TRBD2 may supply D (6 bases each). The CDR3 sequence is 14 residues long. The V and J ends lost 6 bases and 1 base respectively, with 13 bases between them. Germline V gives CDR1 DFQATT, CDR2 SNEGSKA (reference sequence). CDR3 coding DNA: TGCAGTGCCGGGGAAGGGGGGTCCTACAATGAGCAGTTCTTC. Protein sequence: CSAGEGGSYNEQFF.

The CDR3 nucleotides read TGCAGTGCTAGGACGTCAGGGAAGGGTCAGCCCCAGCATTTT. This encodes CSARTSGKGQPQHF. This chain uses TRBV20-1 with TRBJ1-5; TRBD1 is a possible D gene (5 bases). Trimming removed 3 bases at V and 6 bases at J, with 15 bases between. Looked up from germline, CDR1 is DFQATT and CDR2 is SNEGSKA (reference sequence). The CDR3 spans 14 residues.

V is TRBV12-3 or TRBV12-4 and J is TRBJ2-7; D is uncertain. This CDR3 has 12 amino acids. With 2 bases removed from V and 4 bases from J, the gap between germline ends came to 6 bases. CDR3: CASSLLMYEQYF. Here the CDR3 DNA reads TGTGCCAGCAGTTTATTGATGTACGAGCAGTACTTC.

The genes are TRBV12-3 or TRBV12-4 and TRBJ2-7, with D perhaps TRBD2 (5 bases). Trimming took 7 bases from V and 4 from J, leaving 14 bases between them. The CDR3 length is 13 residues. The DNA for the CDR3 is TGTGCCAGCACATCGGGGATCGGGTACGAGCAGTACTTC. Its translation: CASTSGIGYEQYF.

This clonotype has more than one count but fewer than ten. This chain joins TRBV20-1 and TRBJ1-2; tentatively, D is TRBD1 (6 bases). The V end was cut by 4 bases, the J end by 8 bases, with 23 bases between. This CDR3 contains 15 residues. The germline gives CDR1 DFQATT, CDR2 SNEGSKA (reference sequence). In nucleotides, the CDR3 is TGCAGTGCTAAGAACCGTTTAGGGGGAAGACAAGGCTACACCTTC. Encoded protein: CSAKNRLGGRQGYTF.

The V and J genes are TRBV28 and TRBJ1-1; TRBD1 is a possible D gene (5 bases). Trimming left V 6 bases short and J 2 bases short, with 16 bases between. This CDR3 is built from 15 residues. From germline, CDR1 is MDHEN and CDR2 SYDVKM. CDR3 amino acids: CASRGAGQKNTEAFF. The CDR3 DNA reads TGTGCCAGCAGAGGGGCAGGACAAAAAAACACTGAAGCTTTCTTT. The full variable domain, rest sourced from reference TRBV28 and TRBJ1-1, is DVKVTQSSRYLVKRTGEKVFLECVQDMDHENMFWYRQDPGLGLRLIYFSYDVKMKEKGDIPEGYSVSREKKERFSLILESASTNQTSMYLCASRGAGQKNTEAFFGQGTRLTVV.

This CDR3 is CASSAGLDYTDTQYF. The CDR3 DNA sequence: TGTGCCAGCAGCGCTGGACTAGACTACACAGATACGCAGTATTTT. This chain links TRBV7-2 with TRBJ2-3, with 7 nucleotides matching TRBD2. Germline CDR1 and CDR2: SGHTA and FQGNSA. V trimming: 5 bases; J trimming: 2 bases; junction bases outside the gene matches: 7. CDR3 size: 15 residues.

As DNA, the CDR3 is TGTGCCAGCAGCCTTTCCGGGACTAGCGGGGGGGCCGCTGAGCAGTTCTTC. Encoded protein: CASSLSGTSGGAAEQFF. The rearrangement links TRBV4-2 to TRBJ2-1; 16 bases fit TRBD2. This CDR3 contains 17 residues. Germline values: CDR1 LGHNA, CDR2 YNFKEQ. The V and J ends lost 4 bases and 9 bases, in that order; junction bases with no gene match: 9.

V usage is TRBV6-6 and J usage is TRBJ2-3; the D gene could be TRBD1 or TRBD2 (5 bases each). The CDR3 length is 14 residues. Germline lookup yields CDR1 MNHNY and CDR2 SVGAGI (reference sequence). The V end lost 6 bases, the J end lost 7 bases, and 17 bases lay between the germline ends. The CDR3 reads CASRQSRDAYTQYF. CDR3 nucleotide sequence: TGTGCCAGCAGGCAGTCCCGGGACGCCTATACGCAGTATTTT.

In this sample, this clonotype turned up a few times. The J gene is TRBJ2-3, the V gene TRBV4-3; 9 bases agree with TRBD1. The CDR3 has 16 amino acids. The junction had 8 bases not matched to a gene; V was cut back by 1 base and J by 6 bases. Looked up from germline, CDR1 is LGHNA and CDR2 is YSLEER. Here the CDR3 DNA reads TGCGCCAGCAGCCAAGGGGGAAGGACAGGGGCTGATACGCAGTATTTT. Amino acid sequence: CASSQGGRTGADTQYF.

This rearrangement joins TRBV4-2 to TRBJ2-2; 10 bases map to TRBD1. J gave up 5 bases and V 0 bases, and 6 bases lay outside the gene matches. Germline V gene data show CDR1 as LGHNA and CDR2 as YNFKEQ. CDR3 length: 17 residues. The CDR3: CASSQEIPGQGTGELFF. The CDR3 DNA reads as TGTGCCAGCAGCCAAGAGATCCCGGGACAGGGGACCGGGGAGCTGTTTTTT.

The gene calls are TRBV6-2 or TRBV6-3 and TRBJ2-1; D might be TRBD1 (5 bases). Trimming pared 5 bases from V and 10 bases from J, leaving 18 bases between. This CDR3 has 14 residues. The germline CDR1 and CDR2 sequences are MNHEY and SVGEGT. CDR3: CASSPIGGAGEQFF. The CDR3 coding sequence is TGTGCCAGCAGTCCCATAGGTGGGGCAGGGGAGCAGTTCTTC.

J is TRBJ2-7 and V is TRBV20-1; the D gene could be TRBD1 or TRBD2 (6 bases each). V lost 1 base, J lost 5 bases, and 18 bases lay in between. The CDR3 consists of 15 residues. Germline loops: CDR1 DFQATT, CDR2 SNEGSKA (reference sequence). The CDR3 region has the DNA TGCAGTGCTAGAGGTTGGGACGGGGGCGACGACGAGCAGTACTTC. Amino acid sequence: CSARGWDGGDDEQYF.

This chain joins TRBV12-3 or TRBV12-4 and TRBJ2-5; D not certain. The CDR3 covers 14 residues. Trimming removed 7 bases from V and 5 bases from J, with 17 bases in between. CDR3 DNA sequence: TGTGCCAGCACCAACTCGAACGCCAGGGAGACCCAGTACTTC. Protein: CASTNSNARETQYF.

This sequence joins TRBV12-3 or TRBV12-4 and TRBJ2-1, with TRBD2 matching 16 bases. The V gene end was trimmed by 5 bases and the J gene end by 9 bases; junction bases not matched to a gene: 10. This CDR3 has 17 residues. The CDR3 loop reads CASSNSGLAGGPSEQFF. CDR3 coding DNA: TGTGCCAGCAGTAACTCGGGACTAGCGGGAGGGCCAAGTGAGCAGTTCTTC.

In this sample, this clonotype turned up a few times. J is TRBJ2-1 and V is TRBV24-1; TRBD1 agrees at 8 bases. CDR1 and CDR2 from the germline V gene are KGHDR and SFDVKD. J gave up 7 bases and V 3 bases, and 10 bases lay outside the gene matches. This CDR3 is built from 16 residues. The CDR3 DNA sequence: TGTGCCACCAGTGATCCGGACCCGACAGGGGCGAATGAGCAGTTCTTC. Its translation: CATSDPDPTGANEQFF.

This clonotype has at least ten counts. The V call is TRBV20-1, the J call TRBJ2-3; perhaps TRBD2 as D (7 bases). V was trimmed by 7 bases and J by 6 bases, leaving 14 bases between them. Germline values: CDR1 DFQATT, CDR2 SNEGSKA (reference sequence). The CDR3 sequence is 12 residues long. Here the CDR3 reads CSVGGGDDTQYF. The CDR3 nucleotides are TGCAGTGTTGGGGGGGGCGACGATACGCAGTATTTT.

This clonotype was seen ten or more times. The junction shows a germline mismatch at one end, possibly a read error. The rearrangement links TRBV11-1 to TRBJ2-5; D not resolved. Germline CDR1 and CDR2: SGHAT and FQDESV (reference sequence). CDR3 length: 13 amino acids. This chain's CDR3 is CASSLGPTETQYF. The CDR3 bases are TGTGCCAGCAGTTTAGGCCCCACGGAGACCCAGTACTTC.

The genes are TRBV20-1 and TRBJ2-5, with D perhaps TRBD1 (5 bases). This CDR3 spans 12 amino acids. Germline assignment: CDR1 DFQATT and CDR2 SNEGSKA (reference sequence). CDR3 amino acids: CRVGDLQETQYF. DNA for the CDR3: TGCAGGGTAGGGGATTTGCAAGAGACCCAGTACTTC.

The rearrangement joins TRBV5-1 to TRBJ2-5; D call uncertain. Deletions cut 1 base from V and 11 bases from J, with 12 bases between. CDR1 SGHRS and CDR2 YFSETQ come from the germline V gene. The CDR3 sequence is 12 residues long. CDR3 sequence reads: CASSLFASEQYF. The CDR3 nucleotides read TGCGCCAGCAGCTTGTTTGCCAGTGAGCAGTACTTC.

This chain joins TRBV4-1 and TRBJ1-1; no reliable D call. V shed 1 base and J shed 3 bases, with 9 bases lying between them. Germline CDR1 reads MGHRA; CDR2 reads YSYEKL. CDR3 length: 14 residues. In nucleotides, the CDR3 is TGCGCCAGCAGCCAAGGGAGCGGTGACACTGAAGCTTTCTTT. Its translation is CASSQGSGDTEAFF.

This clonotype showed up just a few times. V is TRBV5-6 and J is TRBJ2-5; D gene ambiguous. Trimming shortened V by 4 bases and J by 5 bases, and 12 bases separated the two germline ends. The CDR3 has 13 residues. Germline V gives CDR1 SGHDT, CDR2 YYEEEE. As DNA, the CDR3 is TGTGCCAGCAGCGTGGGCATTGGGGAGACCCAGTACTTC. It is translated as CASSVGIGETQYF.

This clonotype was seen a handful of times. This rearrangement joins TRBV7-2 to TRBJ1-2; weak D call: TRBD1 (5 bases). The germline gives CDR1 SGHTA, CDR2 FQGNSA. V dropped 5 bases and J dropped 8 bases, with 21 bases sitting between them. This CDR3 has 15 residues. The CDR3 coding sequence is TGTGCCAGCAGCCCCAAGTTCGGGGGTGGTACCGGCTACACCTTC. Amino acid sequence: CASSPKFGGGTGYTF.

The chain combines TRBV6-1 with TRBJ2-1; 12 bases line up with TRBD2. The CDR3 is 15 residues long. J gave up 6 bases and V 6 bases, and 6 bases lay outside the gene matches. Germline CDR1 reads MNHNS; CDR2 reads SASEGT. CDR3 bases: TGTGCCAGCAGGACTAGCGGGGGAATAGGCAATGAGCAGTTCTTC. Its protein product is CASRTSGGIGNEQFF.

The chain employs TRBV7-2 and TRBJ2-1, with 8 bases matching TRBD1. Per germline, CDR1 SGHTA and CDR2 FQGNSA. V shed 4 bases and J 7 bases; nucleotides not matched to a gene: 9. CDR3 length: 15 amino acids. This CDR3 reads CASSYAGGFSNEQFF. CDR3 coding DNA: TGTGCCAGCAGCTATGCAGGGGGCTTTTCAAATGAGCAGTTCTTC.